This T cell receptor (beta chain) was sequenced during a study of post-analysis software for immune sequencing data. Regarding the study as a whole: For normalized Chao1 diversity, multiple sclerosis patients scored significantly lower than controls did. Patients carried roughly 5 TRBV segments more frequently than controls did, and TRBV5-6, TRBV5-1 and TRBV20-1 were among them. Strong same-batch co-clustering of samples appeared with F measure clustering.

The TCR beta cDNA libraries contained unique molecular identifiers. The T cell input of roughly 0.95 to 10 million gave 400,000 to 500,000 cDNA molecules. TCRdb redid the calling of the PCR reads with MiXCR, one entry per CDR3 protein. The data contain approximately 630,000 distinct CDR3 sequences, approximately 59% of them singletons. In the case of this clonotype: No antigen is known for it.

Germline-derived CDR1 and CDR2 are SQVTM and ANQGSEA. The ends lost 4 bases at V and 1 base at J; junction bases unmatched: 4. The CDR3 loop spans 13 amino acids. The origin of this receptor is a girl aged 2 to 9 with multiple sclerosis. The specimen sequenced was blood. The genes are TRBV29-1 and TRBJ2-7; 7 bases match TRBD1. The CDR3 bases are TGCAGCGTTGGTAACAGGGGATCCTACGAGCAGTACTTC. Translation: CSVGNRGSYEQYF.